This T cell receptor beta chain was captured in a study of blood T cells in healthy people across ages (dated by TCRdb to about 2015). Context from the whole study: In model experiments, roughly one uniquely barcoded TCR beta cDNA molecule per two T cells was captured by template switching. To track age-related changes in TCR beta repertoire diversity, the study relied on deep sequencing normalized with unique cDNA molecular identifiers. The donors were divided into four age groups: young (average approximately 17 years), middle-aged (about 39), aged (62) and long-lived (around 87). To avoid experimental bias, donors of different ages were distributed randomly across sequencing lanes. Two additional independent replicas of 1 million unique cDNA reads from the same blood draw were analyzed for two donors (one aged 18 to 30 and one aged 80 or older). Broader findings and caveats from the paper: Estimates of total diversity from one million sequenced T cells were regarded as lower bounds and underestimates. Compared with the aged group, the long-lived group had more naive CD4+ T cells, fewer expanded clones and increased TCR diversity, a pattern suggesting age selection. The CMV infection status of donors was not known, potentially confounding age-related changes in expanded clonotypes. Because profiling used bulk unsorted PBMCs, naive and antigen-experienced compartments could not be compared conclusively. A strong correlation was found between observed TCR beta diversity and the percentage of naive T cells measured by flow cytometry. As age increased, observed TCR beta diversity per million T cells dropped in a roughly linear way, and a significant reduction was already evident by age about 40.

Concerning this clonotype itself: No antigen is known for it. Base quality data are lacking; no much larger clone is found one base away.

Donors were 35 to 40 systemically healthy Caucasian individuals from Russia aged roughly 6 to 95 years. Each donor gave 8 to 10 milliliters of peripheral blood, drawn into EDTA-treated Vacutainer tubes. PBMCs were isolated by Ficoll-Paque density-gradient centrifugation, with at least 7 million obtained per sample. Total RNA, at least 5 micrograms per sample, was extracted from PBMCs with Trizol reagent. Naive CD45RAhigh/CD27high T cell percentages were measured by flow cytometry on a PBMC aliquot from every donor. V and J are truncated by 3 bases and 5 bases respectively, leaving an intervening sequence of 19 bases. Looking up the germline V gene yields CDR1 SGHDT and CDR2 YYEEEE. Including the terminal cysteine and phenylalanine, the CDR3 comprises 16 residues. Only the CDR3 part of the read is kept: 48 bases, read in frame from the first base. The protocol used for the library was 5' RACE. Data came from an Illumina HiSeq 2500. A second PCR of roughly 7 to 12 cycles was performed with a sample-barcoded 5' primer and a J-beta primer mix. A template-switch 5' adaptor carrying 12 random nucleotides introduced a unique molecular identifier onto each TCR beta cDNA molecule. Each sample yielded at least 3 million CDR3-containing paired-end reads. First-strand cDNA synthesis was performed from all RNA using the Mint cDNA synthesis kit, with priming by a TRBC-specific oligonucleotide. Following uracil-DNA glycosylase treatment, a first 18-cycle PCR with universal primers M1SS and BC2_uni_R was performed on all cDNA. For the original study's pipeline: Normalization of each sample was performed by random selection of 1 million high-quality reads, each carrying a distinct molecular identifier. Reads sharing molecular identifiers were discarded rather than binned into consensus sequences. MiTCR, run with a Q25 quality threshold and the strictest error-elimination algorithm, handled CDR3 identification, clonotype clustering and error correction. Lower-bound total TCR beta diversity was estimated with a nonparametric unseen species model using Euler transformation. The public reads were quality trimmed at Q25 with fastp and then assembled into clones with MiXCR by TCRdb, keeping productive beta chains. Records with the same CDR3 protein are collapsed into one entry carrying the most frequent genes and DNA. None of the V and J calls come from the authors' own analysis; TCRdb made them. The sample has over 600,000 distinct CDR3 sequences on record, roughly two fifths of them singletons. In total, the top ten clones hold approximately 29% of the sample.

The sequence was collected from an elderly man in good health. Sequencing was carried out using blood. The chain is assembled from TRBV5-6 and TRBJ2-3, with a tentative D gene TRBD1 over 6 matching bases. The nucleotides are TGTGCCAGCAGCTCGGAAAAGGGGGTTTTTAGAGATACGCAGTATTTT. This yields the protein CASSSEKGVFRDTQYF.